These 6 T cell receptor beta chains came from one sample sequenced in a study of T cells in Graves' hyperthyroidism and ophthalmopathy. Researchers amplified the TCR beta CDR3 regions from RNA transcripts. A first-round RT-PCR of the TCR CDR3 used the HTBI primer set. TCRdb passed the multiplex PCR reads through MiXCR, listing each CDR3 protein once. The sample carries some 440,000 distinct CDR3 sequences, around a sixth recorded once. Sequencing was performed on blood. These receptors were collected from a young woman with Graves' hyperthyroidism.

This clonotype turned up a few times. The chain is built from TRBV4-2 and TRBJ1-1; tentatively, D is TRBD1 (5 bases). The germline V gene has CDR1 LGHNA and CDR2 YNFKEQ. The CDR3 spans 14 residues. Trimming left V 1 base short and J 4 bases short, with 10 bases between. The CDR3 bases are TGTGCCAGCAGCCAAGGGGGACTGGGCACTGAAGCTTTCTTT. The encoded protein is CASSQGGLGTEAFF.

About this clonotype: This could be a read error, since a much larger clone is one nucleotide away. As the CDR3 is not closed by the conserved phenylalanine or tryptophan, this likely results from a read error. The CDR3: CASSSDRGRTYNEQFC. The CDR3 DNA reads as TGTGCCAGCAGTTCCGACAGGGGGCGAACCTACAATGAGCAGTTCTGC. V and J are TRBV7-9 and TRBJ2-1; 10 nucleotides align to TRBD1. CDR1 and CDR2 (germline): SEHNR, FQNEAQ (reference sequence). J gave up 2 bases and V 6 bases, and 7 bases lay outside the gene matches. CDR3 size: 16 residues.

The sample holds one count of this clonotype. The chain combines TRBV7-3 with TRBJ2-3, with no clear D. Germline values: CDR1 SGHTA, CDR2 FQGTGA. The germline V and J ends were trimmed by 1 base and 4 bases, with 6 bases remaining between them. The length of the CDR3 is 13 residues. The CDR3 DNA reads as TGTGCCAGCAGCTTAAATTATGCAGATACGCAGTATTTT. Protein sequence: CASSLNYADTQYF.

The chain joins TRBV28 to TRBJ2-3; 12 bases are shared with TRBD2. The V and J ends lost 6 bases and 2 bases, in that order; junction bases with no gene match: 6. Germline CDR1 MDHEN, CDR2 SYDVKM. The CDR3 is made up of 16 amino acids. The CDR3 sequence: CASSARTSGDTDTQYF. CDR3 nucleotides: TGTGCCAGCAGCGCCCGGACTAGCGGGGACACAGATACGCAGTATTTT.

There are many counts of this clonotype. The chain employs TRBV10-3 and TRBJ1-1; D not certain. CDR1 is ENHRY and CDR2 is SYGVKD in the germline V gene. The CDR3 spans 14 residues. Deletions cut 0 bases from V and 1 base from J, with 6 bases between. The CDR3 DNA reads TGTGCCATCAGTGAGTCGGCCGAGAACACTGAAGCTTTCTTT. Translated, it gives CAISESAENTEAFF.

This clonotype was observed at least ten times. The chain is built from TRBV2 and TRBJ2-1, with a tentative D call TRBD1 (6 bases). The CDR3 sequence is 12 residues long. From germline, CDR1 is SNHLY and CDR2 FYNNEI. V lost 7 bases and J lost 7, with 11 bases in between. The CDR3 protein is CASNTGRNEQFF. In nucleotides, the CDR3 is TGTGCCAGCAATACAGGGCGAAATGAGCAGTTCTTC.